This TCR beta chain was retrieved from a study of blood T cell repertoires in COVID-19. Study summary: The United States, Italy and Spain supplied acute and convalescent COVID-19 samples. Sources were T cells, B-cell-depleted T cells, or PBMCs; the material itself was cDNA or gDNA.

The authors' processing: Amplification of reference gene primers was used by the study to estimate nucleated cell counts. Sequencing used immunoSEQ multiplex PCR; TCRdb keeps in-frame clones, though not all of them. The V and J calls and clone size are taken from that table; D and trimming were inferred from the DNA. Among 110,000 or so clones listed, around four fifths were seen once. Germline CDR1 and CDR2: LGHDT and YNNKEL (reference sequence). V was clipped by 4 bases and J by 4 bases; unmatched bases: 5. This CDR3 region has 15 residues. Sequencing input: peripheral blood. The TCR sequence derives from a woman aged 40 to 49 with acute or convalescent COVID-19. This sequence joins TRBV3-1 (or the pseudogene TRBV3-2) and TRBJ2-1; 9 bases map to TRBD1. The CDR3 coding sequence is TGTGCCAGCAGCCTCGGGACAGGGAGTTACAATGAGCAGTTCTTC. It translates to CASSLGTGSYNEQFF.